The 29 T cell receptor beta chains below come from one sample, sequenced in a study of blood T cell repertoires in COVID-19. Measured with immunoSEQ multiplex PCR; TCRdb has only the in-frame clones, and not every one. The table includes tens of thousands of clones, 80% detected once. The material sequenced was peripheral blood. The receptors derive from a woman of 80 years or more with acute or convalescent COVID-19.

The table lists this clone with a count of one. The chain employs TRBV6-1 and TRBJ2-3; TRBD2 agrees at 11 bases. V shed 4 bases and J 2 bases; nucleotides not matched to a gene: 11. CDR3 length: 18 amino acids. CDR1 and CDR2 from the germline V gene are MNHNS and SASEGT. CDR3 coding DNA: TGTGCCAGCAGTGGTTGGGAAGGACTAGCGGGCTTCACAGATACGCAGTATTTT. It codes for CASSGWEGLAGFTDTQYF.

The rearrangement uses TRBV2 and TRBJ1-5, with 7 positions matching TRBD1. CDR3 size: 13 residues. The germline V gene encodes CDR1 SNHLY and CDR2 FYNNEI. The V and J ends lost 7 bases and 3 bases, in that order; junction bases with no gene match: 3. In DNA, the CDR3 is TGTGCCAGCAAGGGACAGTACAATCAGCCCCAGCATTTT. Amino acids: CASKGQYNQPQHF.

The chain links TRBV6-6 to TRBJ1-1; D may be TRBD1 (5 bases). The V gene's germline CDR1 is MNHNY and CDR2 SVGAGI (reference sequence). Trimming left V 0 bases short and J 4 bases short, with 9 bases between. The CDR3 contains 14 residues. This chain's CDR3 is CASSYSGGGTEAFF. CDR3 DNA sequence: TGTGCCAGCAGTTACTCCGGGGGGGGCACTGAAGCTTTCTTT.

This chain joins TRBV7-9 and TRBJ1-1; 7 bases map to TRBD1. The CDR3 runs to 15 residues. Unmatched junction bases numbered 7, after V lost 1 base and J lost 5 bases. Germline V gives CDR1 SEHNR, CDR2 FQNEAQ (reference sequence). CDR3 in DNA: TGTGCCAGCAGCTTAGAAGGGGGCGCGGGGACTGAAGCTTTCTTT. Translated, it gives CASSLEGGAGTEAFF.

The chain recombines TRBV5-8 with TRBJ2-1; 12 nucleotides agree with TRBD2. Germline-derived CDR1 and CDR2 are SGHTS and YDEGEE. The trim removed 0 bases at V and 4 bases at J, leaving 2 bases unmatched. The CDR3 length is 16 residues. The CDR3 bases are TGTGCCAGCAGCTTGGTACTAGCGGGGGGTTACAATGAGCAGTTCTTC. It encodes CASSLVLAGGYNEQFF.

The rearrangement uses TRBV24-1 and TRBJ2-1; 10 positions match TRBD1. Germline V gene sequence: CDR1 KGHDR, CDR2 SFDVKD. There are 16 residues in the CDR3. Unmatched junction bases numbered 6, after V lost 3 bases and J lost 5 bases. CDR3 sequence reads: CATSDTGTGANNEQFF. CDR3 DNA sequence: TGTGCCACCAGTGATACCGGGACAGGGGCTAACAATGAGCAGTTCTTC.

The chain recombines TRBV15 with TRBJ2-1; TRBD1 is a possible D gene (7 bases). Trimming stripped 8 bases from V and 2 bases from J, with 13 bases between. Germline lookup yields CDR1 LNHNV and CDR2 YYDKDF (reference sequence). CDR3 length: 14 amino acids. CDR3 bases: TGTGCCACCGGAGGGGGCTCGCCCTACAATGAGCAGTTCTTC. It yields the protein CATGGGSPYNEQFF. The whole variable domain, remainder taken from reference TRBV15 and TRBJ2-1, is DAMVIQNPRYQVTQFGKPVTLSCSQTLNHNVMYWYQQKSSQAPKLLFHYYDKDFNNEADTPDNFQSRRPNTSFCFLDIRSPGLGDTAMYLCATGGGSPYNEQFFGPGTRLTVL.

CDR3 region: CASRPLTGTGDETQYF. The CDR3 nucleotides are TGTGCCAGCAGGCCATTAACCGGGACAGGGGATGAGACCCAGTACTTC. V gene TRBV7-8 combines with J gene TRBJ2-5, with 10 bases that match TRBD1. Germline V CDR1 and CDR2: SGHVS, FQNEAQ. J was trimmed by 5 bases and V by 6 bases; bases with no gene match: 12. This CDR3 is 16 amino acids long.

This chain connects TRBV6-4 to TRBJ1-1, with 9 bases lining up with TRBD1. J lost 6 bases, V lost 4 bases, and 6 bases had no gene match. In germline, CDR1 is MRHNA, CDR2 SNTAGT. The CDR3 covers 14 residues. This CDR3 is CASSAGQGFSEAFF. The CDR3 coding sequence is TGTGCCAGCAGTGCGGGACAGGGATTCTCTGAAGCTTTCTTT.

CDR3 sequence reads: CASSPAVRLAGTDTQYF. The CDR3 bases are TGTGCCAGCAGCCCAGCGGTAAGACTAGCGGGGACAGATACGCAGTATTTT. The chain uses TRBV9 and TRBJ2-3; 11 positions agree with TRBD2. The CDR3 sequence is 17 residues long. The V segment lost 4 bases and the J segment 3 bases; nucleotides outside the gene matches: 10. Germline loops: CDR1 SGDLS, CDR2 YYNGEE.

This clone was seen a single time. This chain links TRBV30 with TRBJ2-7; 8 positions agree with TRBD1. This CDR3 has 14 amino acids. V was pared by 6 bases and J by 5 bases, with 12 bases of the junction left unmatched. The germline V gene encodes CDR1 GTSNPN and CDR2 SVGIG (reference sequence). The CDR3 nucleotides read TGTGCCTGCCCTCAAAGGACAGGGAGCCACGAGCAGTACTTC. It translates to CACPQRTGSHEQYF.

This clone has just a few counts. This chain connects TRBV4-1 to TRBJ2-7, with 10 bases identical to TRBD2. The junction had 5 bases not matched to a gene; V was cut back by 4 bases and J by 2 bases. The V gene's germline CDR1 is MGHRA and CDR2 YSYEKL. The CDR3 loop spans 15 amino acids. CDR3 coding DNA: TGCGCCAGCAGCCCTGCTAGCGGGGGACCCTACGAGCAGTACTTC. It encodes CASSPASGGPYEQYF.

V usage is TRBV30 and J usage is TRBJ2-3; 9 bases line up with TRBD2. Trimming removed 8 bases from V and 2 bases from J; junction bases left unmatched: 8. This CDR3 is 14 amino acids long. Germline V gene lookup returns CDR1 GTSNPN and CDR2 SVGIG (reference sequence). Here the CDR3 reads CAGWIAGDTDTQYF. In nucleotides, the CDR3 is TGTGCCGGTTGGATAGCGGGGGACACAGATACGCAGTATTTT. The whole variable domain, filled in from reference TRBV30 and TRBJ2-3, reads SQTIHQWPATLVQPVGSPLSLECTVEGTSNPNLYWYRQAAGRGLQLLFYSVGIGQISSEVPQNLSASRPQDRQFILSSKKLLLSDSGFYLCAGWIAGDTDTQYFGPGTRLTVL.

This clone has only a few counts. This CDR3 is CASRQRTGGETQYF. The CDR3 DNA reads TGTGCCAGCAGGCAACGGACAGGCGGGGAGACCCAGTACTTC. The chain has TRBV2 and TRBJ2-5; TRBD1 agrees at 7 bases. The germline gives CDR1 SNHLY, CDR2 FYNNEI. This CDR3 is 14 amino acids long. The junction had 9 bases not matched to a gene; V was cut back by 6 bases and J by 5 bases.

This clone appeared a single time. The same CDR3 also results from other DNA sequences found in this sample. The chain has TRBV7-2 and TRBJ1-1, with D uncertain. With 1 base removed from V and 1 base from J, the gap between germline ends came to 7 bases. This CDR3 is built from 14 residues. Germline lookup yields CDR1 SGHTA and CDR2 FQGNSA. The chain's CDR3 is CASSLVGGNTEAFF. The CDR3 region has the DNA TGTGCCAGCAGCTTAGTGGGAGGGAACACTGAAGCTTTCTTT. The whole variable domain, remainder taken from reference TRBV7-2 and TRBJ1-1, is GAGVSQSPSNKVTEKGKDVELRCDPISGHTALYWYRQSLGQGLEFLIYFQGNSAPDKSGLPSDRFSAERTGGSVSTLTIQRTQQEDSAVYLCASSLVGGNTEAFFGQGTRLTVV.

The chain carries TRBV10-2 and TRBJ2-4, with 10 bases fitting TRBD2. The germline gives CDR1 WSHSY, CDR2 SAAADI. With 10 bases clipped from V and 6 bases from J, the junction kept 15 bases outside the gene matches. The CDR3 runs 16 residues. The CDR3 loop reads CATSDLQRGGTNIQYF. CDR3 nucleotide sequence: TGCGCCACCTCTGACCTCCAGCGGGGGGGGACAAACATTCAGTACTTC.

The chain recombines TRBV27 with TRBJ2-6; weak D call: TRBD1 (5 bases). V was pared by 0 bases and J by 19 bases, with 16 bases between. This CDR3 contains 13 residues. Germline V lookup: CDR1 MNHEY, CDR2 SMNVEV (reference sequence). The CDR3 DNA follows: TGTGCCAGCAGTTTATCACAGGATTTGGACAAAACTTTC. Its translation: CASSLSQDLDKTF.

CDR3 protein: CASSERLRPGTPAYGYTF. CDR3 nucleotides: TGTGCCAGCAGTGAGAGATTACGTCCCGGGACACCGGCTTATGGCTACACCTTC. This chain joins TRBV6-1 and TRBJ1-2; weak D call: TRBD1 (6 bases). V gave up 3 bases and J gave up 5 bases, with 25 bases separating them. Per the germline V gene, CDR1 is MNHNS and CDR2 is SASEGT. The CDR3 length is 18 residues.

V usage is TRBV7-9 and J usage is TRBJ2-5, with 8 bases matching TRBD1. The V segment lost 4 bases and the J segment 5 bases; nucleotides outside the gene matches: 9. The CDR3 is 15 amino acids. CDR1 is SEHNR and CDR2 is FQNEAQ in the germline V gene (reference sequence). The CDR3 spells CASSSAQGARETQYF. In DNA form, the CDR3 reads TGTGCCAGCAGCTCTGCCCAGGGGGCGAGGGAGACCCAGTACTTC.

This clone was picked up a small number of times. The rearrangement links TRBV19 to TRBJ1-1; TRBD1 might be the D (5 bases). Germline lookup yields CDR1 LNHDA and CDR2 SQIVND (reference sequence). The CDR3 consists of 13 residues. Trimming stripped 7 bases from V and 0 bases from J, with 9 bases between. This CDR3 is CASTGNMNTEAFF. DNA for the CDR3: TGTGCCAGTACAGGGAACATGAACACTGAAGCTTTCTTT.

The chain has TRBV19 and TRBJ1-5, with 9 bases aligning to TRBD1. CDR1 and CDR2 from the germline V gene are LNHDA and SQIVND (reference sequence). CDR3 length: 14 residues. The trim removed 10 bases at V and 2 bases at J, leaving 6 bases unmatched. The CDR3 here is CATSDRGGNQPQHF. The CDR3 region has the DNA TGTGCCACATCGGACAGGGGTGGCAATCAGCCCCAGCATTTT.

The chain combines TRBV2 with TRBJ1-2; tentatively, D is TRBD1 (6 bases). The CDR3 spans 14 residues. CDR1 and CDR2 from the germline V gene are SNHLY and FYNNEI. V dropped 3 bases and J dropped 7 bases, with 15 bases sitting between them. The CDR3 DNA sequence: TGTGCCAGCAGTGAGGGCGGGGGCTGGCGTGGCTACACCTTC. It encodes CASSEGGGWRGYTF.

This sequence joins TRBV7-2 and TRBJ2-5; 9 bases align to TRBD2. J was trimmed by 0 bases and V by 5 bases; bases with no gene match: 4. This CDR3 spans 15 amino acids. Germline CDR1 and CDR2: SGHTA and FQGNSA. The DNA for the CDR3 is TGTGCCAGCAGCCCTCTAGCGGGGCACCAAGAGACCCAGTACTTC. Translating gives CASSPLAGHQETQYF.

This clone appeared a single time. The chain has TRBV11-2 and TRBJ1-1; maybe TRBD1 (5 bases). V shed 5 bases and J shed 3 bases, with 10 bases lying between them. Germline CDR1 SGHAT, CDR2 FQNNGV. The CDR3 is 13 amino acids. CDR3 nucleotide sequence: TGTGCCAGCAGCCCCAGACAGCACACTGAAGCTTTCTTT. Its translation: CASSPRQHTEAFF.

The V call is TRBV19, the J call TRBJ1-4, with D possibly matching TRBD1 (5 bases). The V gene's germline CDR1 is LNHDA and CDR2 SQIVND (reference sequence). V was cut by 3 bases and J by 5 bases, with 7 bases left in between. CDR3 length equals 13 residues. For the CDR3, the DNA is TGTGCCAGTAGTATGGGGGGAAATGAAAAACTGTTTTTT. Its translation is CASSMGGNEKLFF.

The V and J genes are TRBV10-3 and TRBJ1-1, with 8 bases that match TRBD1. V trimming: 1 base; J trimming: 1 base; junction bases outside the gene matches: 5. The CDR3 contains 16 residues. CDR1 ENHRY and CDR2 SYGVKD come from the germline V gene. Written as DNA, the CDR3 is TGTGCCATCAGTGAGTGGGGGGGACAGGCGAACACTGAAGCTTTCTTT. The encoded protein is CAISEWGGQANTEAFF.

This chain uses TRBV5-1 with TRBJ2-7; D perhaps matches TRBD1 (5 bases). From germline, CDR1 is SGHRS and CDR2 YFSETQ. This CDR3 spans 14 amino acids. Between the trimmed V and J ends, which lost 0 bases and 3 bases, there was a span of 10 bases. In DNA, the CDR3 is TGCGCCAGCAGCTTGGAACAGGTTAACTACGAGCAGTACTTC. This sequence encodes CASSLEQVNYEQYF.

This clone was counted once. The genes are TRBV18 and TRBJ2-3, with TRBD2 as a possible D gene (6 bases). The CDR3 contains 16 residues. The germline CDR1 and CDR2 sequences are KGHSH and LQKENI. Trimming left V 1 base short and J 2 bases short, with 13 bases between. DNA of the CDR3: TGTGCCAGCTCACCACTGACTAGTCTTAACACAGATACGCAGTATTTT. Its protein product is CASSPLTSLNTDTQYF. Together with reference TRBV18 and TRBJ2-3, the CDR3 gives the full variable domain: NAGVMQNPRHLVRRRGQEARLRCSPMKGHSHVYWYRQLPEEGLKFMVYLQKENIIDESGMPKERFSAEFPKEGPSILRIQQVVRGDSAAYFCASSPLTSLNTDTQYFGPGTRLTVL.

J is TRBJ2-7 and V is TRBV5-1; 9 bases match TRBD2. This CDR3 contains 16 residues. V lost 4 bases, J lost 0 bases, and 8 bases stayed unmatched. Germline V lookup: CDR1 SGHRS, CDR2 YFSETQ. The CDR3, as DNA: TGCGCCAGCAGCCTGGACTCTAGCGGGGTCTCCTACGAGCAGTACTTC. Translating it yields CASSLDSSGVSYEQYF.